This T cell receptor beta chain was obtained from a study of shared clonotypes between healthy human individuals. Comment on this clone: The antigen is unknown.

Germline loops: CDR1 SGHNT, CDR2 YENEEA. CDR3 length: 19 residues. V shed 0 bases and J 0 bases; nucleotides not matched to a gene: 10. Clones were sequenced by immunoSEQ multiplex PCR, and TCRdb holds only the in-frame ones, with some missing. The data show 2 million to 3 million clones, 80% to 95% seen once. Findings of the study overall: Rarefaction exposed incomplete sorted-subset sequencing despite large depth.

Input material: naive CD4+ T cells from PBMCs. Subset reported: CD45RA+ positively selected. The chain employs TRBV11-3 and TRBJ2-1, with 8 positions matching TRBD2. The receptor was isolated from a man between 18 and 29 years old in good health. Some clones in this sample may be carry-over from other donors' samples. CDR3 nucleotides: TGTGCCAGCAGCTTAGATAGCGCTAGCGGGCGCCCCTCCTACAATGAGCAGTTCTTC. This encodes CASSLDSASGRPSYNEQFF.